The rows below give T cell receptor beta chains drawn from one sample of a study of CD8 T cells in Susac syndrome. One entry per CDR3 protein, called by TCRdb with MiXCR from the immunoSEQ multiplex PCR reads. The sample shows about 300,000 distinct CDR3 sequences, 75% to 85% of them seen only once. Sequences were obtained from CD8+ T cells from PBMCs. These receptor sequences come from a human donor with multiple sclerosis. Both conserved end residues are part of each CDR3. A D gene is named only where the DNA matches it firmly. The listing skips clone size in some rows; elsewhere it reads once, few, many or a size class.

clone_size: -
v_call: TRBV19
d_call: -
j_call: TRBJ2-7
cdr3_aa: CASSPDMAGSYEQYF
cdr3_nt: TGTGCCAGTAGCCCAGATATGGCAGGGTCCTACGAGCAGTACTTC

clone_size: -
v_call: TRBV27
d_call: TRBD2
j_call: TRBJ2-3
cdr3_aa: CASSLLNPSGGRDTQYF
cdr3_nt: TGTGCCAGCAGTTTGCTGAACCCTAGCGGGGGACGGGATACGCAGTATTTT

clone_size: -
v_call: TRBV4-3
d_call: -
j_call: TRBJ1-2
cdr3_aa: CASSQDPPPAYGYTF
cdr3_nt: TGCGCCAGCAGCCAAGATCCCCCGCCCGCCTATGGCTACACCTTC

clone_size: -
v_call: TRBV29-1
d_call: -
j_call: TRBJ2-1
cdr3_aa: CSVVSLNEQFF
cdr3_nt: TGCAGCGTTGTAAGCCTCAATGAGCAGTTCTTC

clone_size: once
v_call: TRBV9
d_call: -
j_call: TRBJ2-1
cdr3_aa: CASSVEGGGRSIEQFF
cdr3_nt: TGTGCCAGCAGCGTAGAGGGGGGAGGGCGGAGTATTGAGCAGTTCTTC

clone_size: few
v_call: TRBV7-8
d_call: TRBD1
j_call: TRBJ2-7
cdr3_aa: CASRTTGISYEQYF
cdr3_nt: TGTGCCAGCAGGACGACAGGGATATCCTACGAGCAGTACTTC

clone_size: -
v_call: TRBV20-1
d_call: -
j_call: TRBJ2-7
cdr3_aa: CSAQDRRGTTRYEQYF
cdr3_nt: TGCAGTGCTCAGGACCGCAGGGGGACTACCCGCTACGAGCAGTACTTC

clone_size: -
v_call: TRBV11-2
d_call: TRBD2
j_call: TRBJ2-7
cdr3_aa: CASSLGLAGSEQYF
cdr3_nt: TGTGCCAGCAGCTTAGGACTAGCGGGAAGCGAGCAGTACTTC

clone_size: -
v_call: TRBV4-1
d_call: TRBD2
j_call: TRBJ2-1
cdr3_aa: CASSQPTSGRGNEQFF
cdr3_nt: TGCGCCAGCAGCCAACCCACTAGCGGGAGGGGCAATGAGCAGTTCTTC

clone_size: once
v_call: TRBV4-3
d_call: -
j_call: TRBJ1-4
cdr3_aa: CASSQDRGDEEKLFF
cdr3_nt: TGCGCCAGCAGCCAAGATAGGGGGGACGAGGAAAAACTGTTTTTT

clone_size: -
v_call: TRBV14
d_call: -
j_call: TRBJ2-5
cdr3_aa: CASTPRGPYLETQYF
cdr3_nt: TGTGCCAGCACCCCCCGCGGGCCCTACCTAGAGACCCAGTACTTC

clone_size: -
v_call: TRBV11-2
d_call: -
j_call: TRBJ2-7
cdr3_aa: CASSLGGSRRDYEQYF
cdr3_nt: TGTGCCAGCAGCTTAGGAGGGTCGCGGCGGGATTACGAGCAGTACTTC

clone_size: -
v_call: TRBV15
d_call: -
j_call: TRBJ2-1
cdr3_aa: CATSRGLGFDNEQFF
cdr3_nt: TGTGCCACCAGCAGAGGTCTGGGGTTCGACAATGAGCAGTTCTTC

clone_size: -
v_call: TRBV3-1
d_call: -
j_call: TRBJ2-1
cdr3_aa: CASSRADADEQFF
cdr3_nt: TGTGCCAGCAGCCGCGCGGACGCCGATGAGCAGTTCTTC

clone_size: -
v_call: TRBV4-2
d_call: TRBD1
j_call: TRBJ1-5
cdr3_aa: CASSQPTGGKANQPQHF
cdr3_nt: TGTGCCAGCAGCCAACCGACAGGGGGCAAGGCGAATCAGCCCCAGCATTTT

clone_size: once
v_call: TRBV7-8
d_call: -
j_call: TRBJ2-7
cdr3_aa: CASSQGAFAYFSYEQYF
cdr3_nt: TGTGCCAGCAGCCAAGGGGCGTTTGCTTATTTTTCCTACGAGCAGTACTTC

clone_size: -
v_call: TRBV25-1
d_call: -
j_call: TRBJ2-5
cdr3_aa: CASSEREGASWTQYF
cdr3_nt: TGTGCCAGCAGTGAAAGGGAGGGGGCTAGTTGGACCCAGTACTTC